This record concerns one T cell receptor beta chain sequence. What this receptor recognizes is not known. Per-base qualities were not stored, and no clone one base away is much larger. The data originate from a study of blood T cells in healthy people across ages (dated by TCRdb to the mid-2010s). Looking at the study overall: In model experiments, template switching captured about one uniquely barcoded TCR beta cDNA molecule for every two T cells. Four age groups were formed from the donors: young (average roughly 16 years), middle-aged (approximately 42), aged (under 70) and long-lived (around 82). To avoid experimental bias, donors of different ages were spread randomly across the sequencing lanes. Using deep sequencing normalized with unique cDNA molecular identifiers, the study measured how TCR beta repertoire diversity changes with age. The study analyzed two additional independent replicas of 1 million unique cDNA reads from the same blood draw for two donors, one aged 18 to 30 and one aged 80 or older. The paper as a whole reports these results and caveats: Compared with the aged group, the long-lived group had more naive CD4+ T cells, fewer expanded clones and increased TCR diversity, a pattern suggesting age selection. Estimates of total diversity based on one million sequenced T cells were regarded as lower bounds and as underestimates. Observed TCR beta diversity correlated strongly with the percentage of naive T cells measured by flow cytometry. Observed TCR beta diversity per million T cells fell roughly linearly with age, and a significant reduction was already apparent by age around 36. Because donor CMV infection status was unknown, age-related changes in expanded clonotypes were potentially confounded. Because profiling used bulk unsorted PBMCs, naive and antigen-experienced compartments could not be compared conclusively.

Library method: 5' RACE. Sequenced on an Illumina HiSeq 2500. A second PCR of about 6 to 11 cycles was performed with a sample-barcoded 5' primer and a J-beta primer mix. A template-switch 5' adaptor carrying 12 random nucleotides introduced a unique molecular identifier onto each TCR beta cDNA molecule. Each sample yielded at least 2.5 million CDR3-containing paired-end reads. The Mint cDNA synthesis kit, primed by a TRBC-specific oligonucleotide, was used to synthesize first-strand cDNA from all RNA. All cDNA was treated with uracil-DNA glycosylase and then went through a first 18-cycle PCR with the universal primers M1SS and BC2_uni_R. As for the original processing: Each sample was normalized by randomly selecting 1 million high-quality reads, each carrying a distinct molecular identifier. Instead of being binned into consensus sequences, reads that shared molecular identifiers were thrown out. MiTCR, with a Q25 quality threshold and the strictest error-elimination algorithm, was used for CDR3 identification, clonotype clustering and error correction. A nonparametric unseen species model using Euler transformation provided a lower-bound estimate of total TCR beta diversity. TCRdb took the public reads, trimmed them with fastp at Q25, ran MiXCR for clone calling and kept in-frame beta chains. Every distinct CDR3 protein forms one entry, paired with its most common genes and DNA. These V and J calls are TCRdb output, not the study's own analysis. The sample profile shows approximately 850,000 distinct CDR3 sequences; under 45% of them were found once. The ten largest clonotypes hold roughly a fifth of the sample.

Systemically healthy Caucasian individuals from Russia, 35 to 40 in total and aged about 6 to 100 years, were included as donors. Each donor gave 8 to 10 milliliters of peripheral blood, drawn into EDTA-treated Vacutainer tubes. Ficoll-Paque density-gradient centrifugation was used to isolate PBMCs, with at least 6 million obtained per sample. Trizol reagent was used to extract total RNA from the PBMCs, yielding at least 6 micrograms per sample. The percentages of naive CD45RAhigh/CD27high T cells were determined by flow cytometry on a PBMC aliquot from every donor. Including the terminal cysteine and phenylalanine, the CDR3 comprises 13 residues. Just CDR3 DNA is preserved here, 39 bases in frame from base 1. Cut back by 0 bases and 13 bases, the V and J ends lie 14 bases apart. Taken from the germline V gene, the CDR1 and CDR2 loops are SGHDT and YYEEEE.

This receptor chain uses TRBV5-6 and TRBJ2-4; TRBD1 is perhaps the D gene, given 5 matching bases. The receptor comes from a man in his sixties in good health. The specimen was blood. The CDR3 region has the sequence CASSLVGQDAQYF. The sequenced DNA is TGTGCCAGCAGCTTGGTGGGGCAAGACGCCCAGTACTTC.